This T cell receptor (beta chain) emerged from a study of response to subunit inactivated influenza vaccine. Study findings and constraints: Each seasonal influenza vaccination recruits few new T cells, the authors suggested.

Germline assignment: CDR1 SGHRS and CDR2 YFSETQ. This CDR3 region has 13 residues. Trimming removed 5 bases from V and 1 base from J, with 9 bases in between. As concerns this clonotype: Its antigen is still unknown.

TCRdb passed the RT-PCR reads through MiXCR, listing each CDR3 protein once. The sample includes fewer than 650,000 distinct CDR3 sequences, over 10% of them seen just once. The clonotype originates from a man aged 50-60 years who received an inactivated influenza vaccine. V and J are TRBV5-1 and TRBJ2-5; no clear D gene. Source: PBMCs from blood, taken roughly 47 days after vaccination. The CDR3 DNA reads as TGCGCCAGCAGGGGGTCGGCCCAAGAGACCCAGTACTTC. This codes for CASRGSAQETQYF.